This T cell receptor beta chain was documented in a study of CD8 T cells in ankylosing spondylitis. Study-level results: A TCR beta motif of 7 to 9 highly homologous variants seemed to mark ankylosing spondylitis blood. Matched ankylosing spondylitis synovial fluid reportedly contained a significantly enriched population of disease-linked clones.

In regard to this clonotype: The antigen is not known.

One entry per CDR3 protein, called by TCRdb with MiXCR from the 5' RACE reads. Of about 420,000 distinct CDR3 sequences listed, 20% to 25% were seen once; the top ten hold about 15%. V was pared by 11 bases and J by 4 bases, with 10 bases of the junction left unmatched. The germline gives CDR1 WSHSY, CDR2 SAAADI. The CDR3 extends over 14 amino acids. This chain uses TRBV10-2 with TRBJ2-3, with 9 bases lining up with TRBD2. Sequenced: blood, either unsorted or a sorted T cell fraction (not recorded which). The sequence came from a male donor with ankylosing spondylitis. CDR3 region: CAVKAAGGPDTQYF. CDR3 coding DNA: TGCGCCGTCAAGGCAGCGGGAGGCCCAGATACGCAGTATTTT.